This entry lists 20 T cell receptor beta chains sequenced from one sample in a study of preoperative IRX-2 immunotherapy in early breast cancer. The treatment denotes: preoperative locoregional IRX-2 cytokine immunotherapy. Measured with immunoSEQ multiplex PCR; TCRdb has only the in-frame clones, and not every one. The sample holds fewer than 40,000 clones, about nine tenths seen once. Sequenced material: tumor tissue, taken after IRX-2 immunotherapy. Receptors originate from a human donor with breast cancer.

DNA for the CDR3: TGCGCCAGCAGCTTGGGGACAGGGGCCATGGGAAACACCATATATTTT. It encodes CASSLGTGAMGNTIYF. The V and J genes are TRBV5-1 and TRBJ1-3; 9 bases are shared with TRBD1. The trim removed 0 bases at V and 4 bases at J, leaving 5 bases unmatched. Looked up from germline, CDR1 is SGHRS and CDR2 is YFSETQ. The CDR3 spans 16 residues.

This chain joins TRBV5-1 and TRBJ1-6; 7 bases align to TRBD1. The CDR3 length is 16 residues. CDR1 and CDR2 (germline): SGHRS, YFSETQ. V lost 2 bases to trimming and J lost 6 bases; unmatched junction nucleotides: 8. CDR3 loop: CASSFQGGAGNSPLHF. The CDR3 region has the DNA TGCGCCAGCAGCTTTCAAGGGGGCGCGGGTAATTCACCCCTCCACTTT.

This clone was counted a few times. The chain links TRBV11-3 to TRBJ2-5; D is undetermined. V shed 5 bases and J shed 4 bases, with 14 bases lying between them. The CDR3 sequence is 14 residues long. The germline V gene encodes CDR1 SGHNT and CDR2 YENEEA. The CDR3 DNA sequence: TGTGCCAGCAGCCCCCTTTATTCCGGAGAGACCCAGTACTTC. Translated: CASSPLYSGETQYF. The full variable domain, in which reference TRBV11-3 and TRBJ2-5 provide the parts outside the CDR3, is EAGVVQSPRYKIIEKKQPVAFWCNPISGHNTLYWYLQNLGQGPELLIRYENEEAVDDSQLPKDRFSAERLKGVDSTLKIQPAELGDSAVYLCASSPLYSGETQYFGPGTRLLVL.

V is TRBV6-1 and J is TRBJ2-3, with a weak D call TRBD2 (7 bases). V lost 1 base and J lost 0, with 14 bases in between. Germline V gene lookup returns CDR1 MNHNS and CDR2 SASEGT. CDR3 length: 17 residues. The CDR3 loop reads CASSEGAGAFSTDTQYF. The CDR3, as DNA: TGTGCCAGCAGTGAAGGGGCGGGGGCCTTTAGCACAGATACGCAGTATTTT.

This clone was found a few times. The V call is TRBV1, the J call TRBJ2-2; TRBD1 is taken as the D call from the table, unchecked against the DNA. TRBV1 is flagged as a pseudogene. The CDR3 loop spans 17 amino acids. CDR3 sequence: CASSQDLPRGRSGELFF. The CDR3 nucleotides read TGCGCCAGCAGCCAAGATCTCCCCAGGGGGCGATCCGGGGAGCTGTTTTTT.

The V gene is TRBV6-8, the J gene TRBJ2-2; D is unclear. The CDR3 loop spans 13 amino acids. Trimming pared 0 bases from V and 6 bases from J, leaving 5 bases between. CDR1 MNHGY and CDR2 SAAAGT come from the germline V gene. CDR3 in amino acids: CASSYSGPGELFF. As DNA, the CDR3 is TGTGCCAGCAGTTACTCCGGTCCCGGGGAGCTGTTTTTT.

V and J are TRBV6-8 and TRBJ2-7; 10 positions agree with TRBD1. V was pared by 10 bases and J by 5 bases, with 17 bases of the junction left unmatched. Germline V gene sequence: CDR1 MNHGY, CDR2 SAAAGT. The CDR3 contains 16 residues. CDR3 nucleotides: TGTGCCATCAGCGCGAGTCCGGGACAGGGGTCCCACGAGCAGTACTTC. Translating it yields CAISASPGQGSHEQYF.

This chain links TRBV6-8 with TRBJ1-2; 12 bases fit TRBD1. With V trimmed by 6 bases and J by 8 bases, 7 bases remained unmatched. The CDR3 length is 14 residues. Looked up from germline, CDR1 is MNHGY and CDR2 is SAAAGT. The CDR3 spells CASRSGTGGSGYTF. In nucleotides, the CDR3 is TGTGCCAGCAGATCCGGGACAGGGGGCTCCGGCTACACCTTC.

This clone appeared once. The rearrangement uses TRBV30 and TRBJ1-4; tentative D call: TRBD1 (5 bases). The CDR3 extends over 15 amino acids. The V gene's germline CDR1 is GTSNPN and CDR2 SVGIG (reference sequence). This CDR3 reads CASRNVGGKNEKLFF. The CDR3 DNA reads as TGTGCTTCCCGCAACGTGGGGGGAAAGAATGAAAAACTGTTTTTT.

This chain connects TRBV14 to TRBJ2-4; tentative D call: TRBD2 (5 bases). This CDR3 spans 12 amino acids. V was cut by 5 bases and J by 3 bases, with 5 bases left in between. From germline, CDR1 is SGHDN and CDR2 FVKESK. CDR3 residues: CASSGSKNIQYF. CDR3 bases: TGTGCCAGCAGCGGGAGCAAAAACATTCAGTACTTC.

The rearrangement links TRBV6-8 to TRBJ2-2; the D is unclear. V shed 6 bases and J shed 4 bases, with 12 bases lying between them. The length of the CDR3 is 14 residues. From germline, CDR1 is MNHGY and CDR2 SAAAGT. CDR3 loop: CASRPDMATGELFF. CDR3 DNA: TGTGCCAGCAGGCCTGACATGGCCACCGGGGAGCTGTTTTTT.

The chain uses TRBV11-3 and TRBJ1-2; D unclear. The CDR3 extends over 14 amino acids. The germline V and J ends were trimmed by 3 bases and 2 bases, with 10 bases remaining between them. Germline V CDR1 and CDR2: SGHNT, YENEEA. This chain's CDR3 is CASSFDTANYGYTF. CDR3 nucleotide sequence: TGTGCCAGCAGCTTTGACACGGCCAACTATGGCTACACCTTC.

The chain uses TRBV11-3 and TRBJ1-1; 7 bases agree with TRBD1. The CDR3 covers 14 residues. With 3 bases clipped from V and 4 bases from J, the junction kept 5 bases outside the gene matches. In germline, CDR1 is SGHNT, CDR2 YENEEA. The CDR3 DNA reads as TGTGCCAGCAGCTTGGTAACAGGGGTCACTGAAGCTTTCTTT. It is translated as CASSLVTGVTEAFF.

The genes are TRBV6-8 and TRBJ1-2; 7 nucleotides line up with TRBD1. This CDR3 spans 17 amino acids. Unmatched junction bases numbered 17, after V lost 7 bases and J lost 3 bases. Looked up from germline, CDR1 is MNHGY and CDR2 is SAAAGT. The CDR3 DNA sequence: TGTGCCAGCAACAATTGGGCAGGGGGAAATAGGGACTATGGCTACACCTTC. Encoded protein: CASNNWAGGNRDYGYTF.

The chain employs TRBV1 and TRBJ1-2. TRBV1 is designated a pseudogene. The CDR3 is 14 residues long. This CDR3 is CASSQDTANYGYTF. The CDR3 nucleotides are TGCGCCAGCAGCCAAGATACCGCTAACTATGGCTACACCTTC.

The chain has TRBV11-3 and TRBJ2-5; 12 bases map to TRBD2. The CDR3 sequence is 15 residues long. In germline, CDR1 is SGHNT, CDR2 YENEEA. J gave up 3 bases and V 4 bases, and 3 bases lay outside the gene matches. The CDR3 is CASSSGLAGKETQYF. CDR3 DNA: TGTGCCAGCAGCTCAGGACTAGCGGGGAAAGAGACCCAGTACTTC.

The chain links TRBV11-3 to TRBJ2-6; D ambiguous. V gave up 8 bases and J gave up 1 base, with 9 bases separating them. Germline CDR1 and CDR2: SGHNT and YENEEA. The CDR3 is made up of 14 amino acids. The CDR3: CASSPRSGANVLTF. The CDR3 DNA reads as TGTGCCAGCTCTCCCCGGTCTGGGGCCAACGTCCTGACTTTC. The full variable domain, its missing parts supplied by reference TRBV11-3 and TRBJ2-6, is EAGVVQSPRYKIIEKKQPVAFWCNPISGHNTLYWYLQNLGQGPELLIRYENEEAVDDSQLPKDRFSAERLKGVDSTLKIQPAELGDSAVYLCASSPRSGANVLTFGAGSRLTVL.

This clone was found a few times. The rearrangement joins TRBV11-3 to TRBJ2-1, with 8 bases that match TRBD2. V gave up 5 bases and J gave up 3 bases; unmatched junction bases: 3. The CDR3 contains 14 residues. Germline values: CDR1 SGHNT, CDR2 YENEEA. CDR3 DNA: TGTGCCAGCAGCAAAACTAGCGGCTACAATGAGCAGTTCTTC. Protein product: CASSKTSGYNEQFF. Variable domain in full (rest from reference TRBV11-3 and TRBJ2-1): EAGVVQSPRYKIIEKKQPVAFWCNPISGHNTLYWYLQNLGQGPELLIRYENEEAVDDSQLPKDRFSAERLKGVDSTLKIQPAELGDSAVYLCASSKTSGYNEQFFGPGTRLTVL.

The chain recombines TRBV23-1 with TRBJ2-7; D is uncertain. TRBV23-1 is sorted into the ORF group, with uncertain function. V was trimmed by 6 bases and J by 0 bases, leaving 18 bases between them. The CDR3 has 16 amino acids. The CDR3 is CASSQDYAANSYEQYF. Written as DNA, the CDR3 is TGCGCCAGCAGCCAAGATTACGCAGCCAACTCCTACGAGCAGTACTTC.

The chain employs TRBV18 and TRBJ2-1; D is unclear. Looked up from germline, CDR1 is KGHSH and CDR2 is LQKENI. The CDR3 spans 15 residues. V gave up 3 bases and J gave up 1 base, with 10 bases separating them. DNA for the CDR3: TGTGCCAGCTCACCCGGCGTTAGGTCCTACAATGAGCAGTTCTTC. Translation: CASSPGVRSYNEQFF.